The T cell receptor (beta chain) described here comes from a study of human T cells and chemical hapten exposure. One entry per CDR3 protein results from TCRdb running MiXCR on the RACE reads. The sample records tens of thousands of distinct CDR3 sequences, roughly a tenth being singletons. Time point in this sample: patch test 3, about 24 weeks after DPC sensitization. Treatment of the sample: therapeutic diphenylcyclopropenone sensitization with weekly scalp DPC. The CDR3 sequence is 13 residues long. Trimming shortened V by 5 bases and J by 5 bases, and 10 bases separated the two germline ends. This TCR was sampled from a woman aged 25-40 years with alopecia areata. Some clones in this sample may be carry-over from other donors' samples. The chain employs TRBV12-3 or TRBV12-4 and TRBJ1-5; the D is unclear. The material was whole blood, obtained in connection with sensitization to the hapten diphenylcyclopropenone (DPC). CDR3: CASSPVAYQPQHF. The CDR3, as DNA: TGTGCCAGCAGTCCAGTGGCTTATCAGCCCCAGCATTTT.